One sample yielded the 22 T cell receptor beta chains listed below, sequenced in a study of cytomegalovirus exposure and HLA in healthy donors. The study ran its PCR with 60 Vbeta and 13 Jbeta primers. TCRdb keeps only in-frame clones here, not all; method: immunoSEQ multiplex PCR. Found here are under 55,000 clones, over 70% of them singletons; the top ten hold 2.5% to 3%. The sequenced sample consisted of PBMCs. These receptors all come from a man aged 18 to 35 in good health and CMV-seronegative.

V gene TRBV7-9 combines with J gene TRBJ1-2; D gene unclear. Germline V lookup: CDR1 SEHNR, CDR2 FQNEAQ (reference sequence). The V and J ends lost 1 base and 7 bases respectively, with 10 bases between them. The CDR3 totals 13 residues. The CDR3 coding sequence is TGTGCCAGCAGCTTAGGGTTGATAGTTGGCTACACCTTC. Translated: CASSLGLIVGYTF.

The gene calls are TRBV6-5 and TRBJ2-5, with 9 bases lining up with TRBD1. The CDR3 consists of 15 residues. With 5 bases clipped from V and 0 bases from J, the junction kept 4 bases outside the gene matches. Germline V gene data show CDR1 as MNHEY and CDR2 as SVGAGI. The CDR3 loop reads CASSLGTGHQETQYF. As DNA, the CDR3 is TGTGCCAGCAGTCTAGGGACAGGGCACCAAGAGACCCAGTACTTC.

Only a few counts were recorded for this clone. The same CDR3 arises from other DNA sequences in this sample as well. The chain links TRBV6-1 to TRBJ1-5; 11 bases match TRBD1. Looked up from germline, CDR1 is MNHNS and CDR2 is SASEGT. V was clipped by 4 bases and J by 7 bases; unmatched bases: 3. The CDR3 consists of 14 residues. The CDR3 sequence is CASSGGDRGQPQHF. In DNA form, the CDR3 reads TGTGCCAGCAGTGGCGGGGACAGGGGGCAGCCCCAGCATTTT.

J is TRBJ2-2 and V is TRBV7-2; 7 bases match TRBD2. The germline gives CDR1 SGHTA, CDR2 FQGNSA. Trimming cost V 1 base and J 4 bases; bases outside gene matches: 6. This CDR3 has 16 residues. The CDR3, as DNA: TGTGCCAGCAGCTTAGTCACTAGCGTAACCACCGGGGAGCTGTTTTTT. This translates into CASSLVTSVTTGELFF.

This chain links TRBV7-6 with TRBJ2-3; D is unresolved. The CDR3 extends over 8 amino acids. V gave up 7 bases and J gave up 14 bases, with 7 bases separating them. Germline V lookup: CDR1 SGHVS, CDR2 FNYEAQ. This CDR3 is CASILRYF. CDR3 coding DNA: TGTGCCAGCATTCTTCGGTATTTT.

The V and J genes are TRBV7-3 and TRBJ1-2; D call uncertain. This CDR3 comprises 14 residues. CDR1 SGHTA and CDR2 FQGTGA come from the germline V gene. Trimming took 5 bases from V and 4 from J, leaving 14 bases between them. Here the CDR3 DNA reads TGTGCCAGCAGCCCCCAAGGGAGCGGCTATGGCTACACCTTC. This encodes CASSPQGSGYGYTF.

This clone has a single count. The gene calls are TRBV19 and TRBJ1-2; 7 bases match TRBD1. After removal of 5 bases from V and 8 bases from J, the junction contained 8 bases not matched to a gene. This CDR3 spans 13 amino acids. Germline V gene sequence: CDR1 LNHDA, CDR2 SQIVND (reference sequence). CDR3 nucleotides: TGTGCCAGTAGTCAAGACAGGGATGGAGGCTACACCTTC. Translation gives CASSQDRDGGYTF.

The chain is built from TRBV6-5 and TRBJ2-7; no reliable D call. V lost 0 bases, J lost 4 bases, and 7 bases lay in between. Germline values: CDR1 MNHEY, CDR2 SVGAGI. This CDR3 contains 13 residues. The CDR3 DNA follows: TGTGCCAGCAGTTACTCGACGGGTTACGAGCAGTACTTC. As protein: CASSYSTGYEQYF.

The chain carries TRBV11-1 and TRBJ2-1; D remains ambiguous. This CDR3 comprises 13 residues. With 4 bases removed from V and 8 bases from J, the gap between germline ends came to 12 bases. Germline V gene data show CDR1 as SGHAT and CDR2 as FQDESV (reference sequence). For the CDR3, the DNA is TGTGCCAGCAGCTACGGAGATCACGATGAGCAGTTCTTC. Translated: CASSYGDHDEQFF.

This clone turned up a few times. The chain combines TRBV18 with TRBJ2-5, with 7 bases lining up with TRBD2. The V gene end was trimmed by 1 base and the J gene end by 4 bases; junction bases not matched to a gene: 3. CDR1 and CDR2 (germline): KGHSH, LQKENI. This CDR3 is 14 amino acids long. The CDR3 bases are TGTGCCAGCTCACCACAAGAGCGGGGAGAGACCCAGTACTTC. Amino acids: CASSPQERGETQYF.

V and J are TRBV29-1 and TRBJ1-6; D ambiguous. The CDR3 runs to 12 residues. The V end lost 5 bases, the J end lost 10 bases, and 12 bases lay between the germline ends. CDR1 SQVTM and CDR2 ANQGSEA come from the germline V gene. CDR3 sequence reads: CSVSQSGSPLHF. The CDR3 nucleotides are TGCAGCGTTAGCCAGTCGGGGTCACCCCTCCACTTT.

The chain combines TRBV7-8 with TRBJ1-2; TRBD1 aligns across 10 bases. V lost 4 bases and J lost 6; bases outside the gene matches: 5. The CDR3 is 14 residues long. Germline CDR1 and CDR2: SGHVS and FQNEAQ. The CDR3 sequence is CASSSGTGVDGYTF. The CDR3 DNA is TGTGCCAGCAGCTCCGGGACAGGGGTCGATGGCTACACCTTC.

The genes are TRBV19 and TRBJ1-5; 9 bases fit TRBD1. There are 14 residues in the CDR3. V lost 5 bases, J lost 7 bases, and 6 bases stayed unmatched. Germline assignment: CDR1 LNHDA and CDR2 SQIVND (reference sequence). For the CDR3, the DNA is TGTGCCAGTAGTTCGGGACAGGGTCGACAGCCCCAGCATTTT. This gives the protein CASSSGQGRQPQHF.

The chain is built from TRBV7-9 and TRBJ1-5, with D perhaps matching TRBD1 (5 bases). Trimming left V 1 base short and J 11 bases short, with 12 bases between. The CDR3 loop spans 13 amino acids. Germline loops: CDR1 SEHNR, CDR2 FQNEAQ (reference sequence). The CDR3 sequence: CASSLDWGETQHF. CDR3 sequence (DNA): TGTGCCAGCAGCTTAGATTGGGGGGAAACCCAGCATTTT.

This clone occurred once. This chain joins TRBV10-3 and TRBJ2-1, with 10 bases identical to TRBD2. The CDR3 is made up of 14 amino acids. V was pared by 7 bases and J by 6 bases, with 6 bases of the junction left unmatched. CDR1 is ENHRY, CDR2 SYGVKD, per germline. The DNA for the CDR3 is TGTGCCATCATGGGAGCGGGAGGGCTCAATGAGCAGTTCTTC. It encodes CAIMGAGGLNEQFF.

This chain uses TRBV9 with TRBJ1-6, with D perhaps matching TRBD1 (5 bases). V was pared by 3 bases and J by 4 bases, with 11 bases between. CDR3 length equals 15 residues. CDR1 is SGDLS, CDR2 YYNGEE, per germline. The CDR3 protein is CASSAEQAYNSPLHF. CDR3 sequence (DNA): TGTGCCAGCAGCGCCGAACAGGCATATAATTCACCCCTCCACTTT.

This CDR3 reads CASRSTGGWYGYTF. The CDR3 coding sequence is TGTGCCAGCAGATCGACGGGGGGGTGGTATGGCTACACCTTC. This chain uses TRBV6-5 with TRBJ1-2; weak D call: TRBD1 (5 bases). V lost 6 bases to trimming and J lost 5 bases, with 16 bases between them. The CDR3 covers 14 residues. Germline-derived CDR1 and CDR2 are MNHEY and SVGAGI.

J is TRBJ2-7 and V is TRBV10-1; possibly TRBD2 for D (5 bases). From germline, CDR1 is WNHNN and CDR2 SYGVQD (reference sequence). This CDR3 comprises 16 residues. V lost 0 bases, J lost 0 bases, and 12 bases lay in between. CDR3 coding DNA: TGCGCCAGCAGTGAGTCGGAGGAGTCCAACTCCTACGAGCAGTACTTC. Protein: CASSESEESNSYEQYF.

The gene calls are TRBV2 and TRBJ2-2; the match to TRBD2 covers 9 bases. The CDR3 sequence is 21 residues long. The germline gives CDR1 SNHLY, CDR2 FYNNEI. J gave up 4 bases and V 6 bases, and 24 bases lay outside the gene matches. In nucleotides, the CDR3 is TGTGCCAGCAGACCAACTCTTGACCTGCTAGCGGGAAGGGGTCGCACCGGGGAGCTGTTTTTT. This gives the protein CASRPTLDLLAGRGRTGELFF. Full variable domain (outside the CDR3, taken from reference TRBV2 and TRBJ2-2): EPEVTQTPSHQVTQMGQEVILRCVPISNHLYFYWYRQILGQKVEFLVSFYNNEISEKSEIFDDQFSVERPDGSNFTLKIRSTKLEDSAMYFCASRPTLDLLAGRGRTGELFFGEGSRLTVL.

The chain carries TRBV9 and TRBJ2-7, with 8 bases that match TRBD2. With 3 bases clipped from V and 1 base from J, the junction kept 6 bases outside the gene matches. Germline CDR1 reads SGDLS; CDR2 reads YYNGEE. The CDR3 has 15 amino acids. The CDR3 sequence is CASSEGGTRSYEQYF. In DNA form, the CDR3 reads TGTGCCAGCAGCGAGGGGGGGACTAGGTCCTACGAGCAGTACTTC.

There are a few counts of this clone. The chain combines TRBV4-1 with TRBJ2-7; 7 positions match TRBD1. The CDR3 is 15 amino acids. V lost 1 base to trimming and J lost 3 bases; unmatched junction nucleotides: 6. The germline V gene encodes CDR1 MGHRA and CDR2 YSYEKL. The CDR3: CASSQGDRDYYEQYF. The CDR3 DNA is TGCGCCAGCAGCCAAGGAGACAGGGATTACTACGAGCAGTACTTC.

The chain has TRBV6-5 and TRBJ1-1; D remains unclear. The CDR3 has 15 residues. V was pared by 0 bases and J by 5 bases, with 13 bases between. The germline V gene encodes CDR1 MNHEY and CDR2 SVGAGI. The CDR3 region has the DNA TGTGCCAGCAGTTACTCGAACGGGAAGGGTACTGAAGCTTTCTTT. This sequence encodes CASSYSNGKGTEAFF.